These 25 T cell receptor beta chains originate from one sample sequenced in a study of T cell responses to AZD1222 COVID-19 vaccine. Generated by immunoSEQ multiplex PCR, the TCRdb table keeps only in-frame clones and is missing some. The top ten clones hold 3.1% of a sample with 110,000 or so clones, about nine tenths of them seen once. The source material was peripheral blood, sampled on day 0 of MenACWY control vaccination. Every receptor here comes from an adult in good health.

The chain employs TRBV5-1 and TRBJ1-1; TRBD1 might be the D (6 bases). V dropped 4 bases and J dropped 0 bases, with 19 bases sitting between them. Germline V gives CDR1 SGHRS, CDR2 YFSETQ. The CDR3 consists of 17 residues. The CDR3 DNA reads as TGCGCCAGCAGCGCGGGTTACAGGGTTCGGATGAACACTGAAGCTTTCTTT. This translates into CASSAGYRVRMNTEAFF.

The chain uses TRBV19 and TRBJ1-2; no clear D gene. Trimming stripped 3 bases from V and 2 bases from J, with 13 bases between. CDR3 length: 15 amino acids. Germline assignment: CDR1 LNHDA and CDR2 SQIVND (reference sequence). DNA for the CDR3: TGTGCCAGTAGTATCACAGATATTTCCAACTATGGCTACACCTTC. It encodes CASSITDISNYGYTF.

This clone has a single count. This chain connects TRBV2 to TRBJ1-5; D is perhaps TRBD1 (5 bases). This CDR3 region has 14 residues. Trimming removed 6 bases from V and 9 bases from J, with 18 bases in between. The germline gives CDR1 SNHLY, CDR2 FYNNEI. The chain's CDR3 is CASRGPSPLRPQHF. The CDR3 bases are TGTGCCAGCAGGGGACCCTCTCCGCTCCGGCCCCAGCATTTT.

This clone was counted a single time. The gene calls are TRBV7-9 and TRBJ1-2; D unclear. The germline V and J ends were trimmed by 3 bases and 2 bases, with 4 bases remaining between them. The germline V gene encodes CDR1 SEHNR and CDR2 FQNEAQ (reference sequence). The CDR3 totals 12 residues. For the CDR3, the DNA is TGTGCCAGCAGCTTCCGGAACTATGGCTACACCTTC. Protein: CASSFRNYGYTF.

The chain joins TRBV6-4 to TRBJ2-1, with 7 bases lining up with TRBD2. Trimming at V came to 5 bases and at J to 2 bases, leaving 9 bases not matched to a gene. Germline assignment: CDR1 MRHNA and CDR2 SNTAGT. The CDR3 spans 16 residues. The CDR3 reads CASSLSSGGTYNEQFF. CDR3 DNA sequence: TGTGCCAGCAGTCTCTCGTCGGGGGGTACCTACAATGAGCAGTTCTTC.

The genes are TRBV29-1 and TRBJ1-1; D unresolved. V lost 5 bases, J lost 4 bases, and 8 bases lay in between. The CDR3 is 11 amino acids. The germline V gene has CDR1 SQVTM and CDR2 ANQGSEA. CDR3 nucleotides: TGCAGCGTTCATTCGGGCACTGAAGCTTTCTTT. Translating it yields CSVHSGTEAFF.

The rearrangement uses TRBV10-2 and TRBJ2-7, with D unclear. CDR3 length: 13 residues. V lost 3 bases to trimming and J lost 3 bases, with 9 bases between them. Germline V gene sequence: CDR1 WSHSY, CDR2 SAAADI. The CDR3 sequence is CASSDETGYEQYF. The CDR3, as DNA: TGCGCCAGCAGTGACGAGACGGGCTACGAGCAGTACTTC.

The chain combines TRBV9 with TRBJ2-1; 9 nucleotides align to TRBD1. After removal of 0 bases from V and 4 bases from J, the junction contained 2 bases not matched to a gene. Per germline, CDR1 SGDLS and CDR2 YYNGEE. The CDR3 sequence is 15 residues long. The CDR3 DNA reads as TGTGCCAGCAGCGTAGGGACAGGGGCGTACAATGAGCAGTTCTTC. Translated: CASSVGTGAYNEQFF. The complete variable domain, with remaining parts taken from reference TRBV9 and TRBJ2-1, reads DSGVTQTPKHLITATGQRVTLRCSPRSGDLSVYWYQQSLDQGLQFLIQYYNGEERAKGNILERFSAQQFPDLHSELNLSSLELGDSALYFCASSVGTGAYNEQFFGPGTRLTVL.

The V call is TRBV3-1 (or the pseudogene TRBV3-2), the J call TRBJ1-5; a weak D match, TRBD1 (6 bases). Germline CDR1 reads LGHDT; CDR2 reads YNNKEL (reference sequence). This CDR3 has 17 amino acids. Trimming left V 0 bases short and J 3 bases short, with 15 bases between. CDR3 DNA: TGTGCCAGCAGCCAAGATGGGCAGGGGCGAATCAATCAGCCCCAGCATTTT. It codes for CASSQDGQGRINQPQHF.

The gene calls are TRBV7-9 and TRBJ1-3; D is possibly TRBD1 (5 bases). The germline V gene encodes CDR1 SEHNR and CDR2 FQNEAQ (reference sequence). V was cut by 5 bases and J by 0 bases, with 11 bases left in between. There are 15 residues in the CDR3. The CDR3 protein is CASSPRGGSGNTIYF. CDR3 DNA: TGTGCCAGCAGCCCCCGGGGGGGCTCTGGAAACACCATATATTTT.

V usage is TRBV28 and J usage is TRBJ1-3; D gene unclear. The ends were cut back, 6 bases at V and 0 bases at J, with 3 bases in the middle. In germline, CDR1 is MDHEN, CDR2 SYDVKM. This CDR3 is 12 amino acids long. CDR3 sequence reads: CASRASGNTIYF. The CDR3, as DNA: TGTGCCAGCAGGGCCTCTGGAAACACCATATATTTT. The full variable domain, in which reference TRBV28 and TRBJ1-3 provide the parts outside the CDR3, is DVKVTQSSRYLVKRTGEKVFLECVQDMDHENMFWYRQDPGLGLRLIYFSYDVKMKEKGDIPEGYSVSREKKERFSLILESASTNQTSMYLCASRASGNTIYFGEGSWLTVV.

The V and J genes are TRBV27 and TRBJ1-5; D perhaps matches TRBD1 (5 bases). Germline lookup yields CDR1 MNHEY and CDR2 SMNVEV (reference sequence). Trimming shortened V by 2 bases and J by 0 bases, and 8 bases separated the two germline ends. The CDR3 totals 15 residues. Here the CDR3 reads CASSLGARSNQPQHF. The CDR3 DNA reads TGTGCCAGCAGTTTAGGGGCCCGTAGCAATCAGCCCCAGCATTTT.

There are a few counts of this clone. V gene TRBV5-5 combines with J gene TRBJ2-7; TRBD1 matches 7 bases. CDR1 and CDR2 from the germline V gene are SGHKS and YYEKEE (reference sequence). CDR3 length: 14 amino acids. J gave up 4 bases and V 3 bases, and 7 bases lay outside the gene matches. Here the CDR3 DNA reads TGTGCCAGCAGCTCGCCAGGGGGAAGATACGAGCAGTACTTC. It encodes CASSSPGGRYEQYF.

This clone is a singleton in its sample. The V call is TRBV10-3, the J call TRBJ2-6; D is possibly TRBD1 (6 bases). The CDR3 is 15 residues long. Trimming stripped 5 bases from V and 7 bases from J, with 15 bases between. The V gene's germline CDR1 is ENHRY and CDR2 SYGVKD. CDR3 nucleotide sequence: TGTGCCATCAGTTACGACAGGAACAAAGCCAACGTCCTGACTTTC. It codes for CAISYDRNKANVLTF.

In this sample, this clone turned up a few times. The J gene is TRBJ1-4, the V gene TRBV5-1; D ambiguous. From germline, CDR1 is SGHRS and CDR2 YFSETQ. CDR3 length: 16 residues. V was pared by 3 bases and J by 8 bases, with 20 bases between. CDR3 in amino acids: CASSSLGIGGNEKLFF. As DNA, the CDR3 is TGCGCCAGCAGCTCACTGGGTATCGGAGGGAACGAAAAACTGTTTTTT.

CDR3 sequence: CAWSNEYEQYF. The CDR3 region has the DNA TGTGCCTGGAGTAACGAGTACGAGCAGTACTTC. The rearrangement joins TRBV30 to TRBJ2-7; D unresolved. The germline V gene has CDR1 GTSNPN and CDR2 SVGIG (reference sequence). The CDR3 consists of 11 residues. V dropped 2 bases and J dropped 4 bases, with 6 bases sitting between them.

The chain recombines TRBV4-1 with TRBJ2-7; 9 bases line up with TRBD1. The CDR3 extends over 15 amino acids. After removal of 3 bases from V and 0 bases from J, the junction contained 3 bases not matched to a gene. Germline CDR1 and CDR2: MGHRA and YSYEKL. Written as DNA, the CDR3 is TGCGCCAGCAGCCAGGACAGGGGAAGCTCCTACGAGCAGTACTTC. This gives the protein CASSQDRGSSYEQYF.

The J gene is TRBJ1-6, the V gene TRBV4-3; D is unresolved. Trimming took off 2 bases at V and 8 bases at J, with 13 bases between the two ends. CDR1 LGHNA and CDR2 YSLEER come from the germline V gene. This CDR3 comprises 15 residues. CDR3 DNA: TGCGCCAGCAGCCAATCGGGTCGTGGGGATTCACCCCTCCACTTT. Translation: CASSQSGRGDSPLHF.

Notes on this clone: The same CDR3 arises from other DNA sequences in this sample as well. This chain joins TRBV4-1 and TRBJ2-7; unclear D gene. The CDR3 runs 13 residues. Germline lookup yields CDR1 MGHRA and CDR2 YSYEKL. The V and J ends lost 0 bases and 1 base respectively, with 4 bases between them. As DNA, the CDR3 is TGCGCCAGCAGCCAAGAGGGATCCTACGAGCAGTACTTC. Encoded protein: CASSQEGSYEQYF.

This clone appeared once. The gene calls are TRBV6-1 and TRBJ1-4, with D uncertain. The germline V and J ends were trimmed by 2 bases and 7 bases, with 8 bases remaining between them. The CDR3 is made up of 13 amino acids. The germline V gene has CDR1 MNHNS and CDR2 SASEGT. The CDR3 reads CASSERGFEKLFF. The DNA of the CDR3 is TGTGCCAGCAGTGAACGAGGGTTTGAAAAACTGTTTTTT.

The CDR3 sequence: CASSPRAGGGETQYF. For the CDR3, the DNA is TGTGCCAGCTCACCAAGGGCAGGTGGGGGAGAGACCCAGTACTTC. The V and J genes are TRBV18 and TRBJ2-5; D is perhaps TRBD1 or TRBD2 (5 bases each). V shed 2 bases and J shed 4 bases, with 14 bases lying between them. The CDR3 has 15 amino acids. Germline V gene sequence: CDR1 KGHSH, CDR2 LQKENI.

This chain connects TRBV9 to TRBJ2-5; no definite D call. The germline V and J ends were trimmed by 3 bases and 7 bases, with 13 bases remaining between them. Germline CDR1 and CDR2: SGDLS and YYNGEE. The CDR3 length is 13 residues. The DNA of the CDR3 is TGTGCCAGCAGCGCACAGAGTCTCGGGACCCAGTACTTC. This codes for CASSAQSLGTQYF.

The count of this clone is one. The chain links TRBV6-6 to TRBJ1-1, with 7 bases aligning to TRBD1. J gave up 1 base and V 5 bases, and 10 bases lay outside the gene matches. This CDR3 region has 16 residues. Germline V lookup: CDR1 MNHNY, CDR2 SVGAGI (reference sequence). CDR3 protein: CASSRHLQGRNTEAFF. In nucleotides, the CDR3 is TGTGCCAGCAGTCGCCATTTACAGGGGCGGAACACTGAAGCTTTCTTT.

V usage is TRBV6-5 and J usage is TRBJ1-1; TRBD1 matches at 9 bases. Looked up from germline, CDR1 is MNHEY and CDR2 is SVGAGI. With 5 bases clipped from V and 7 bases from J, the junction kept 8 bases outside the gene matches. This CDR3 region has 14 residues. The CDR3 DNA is TGTGCCAGCAGTCTAGTACAGGGGGCGTATGAAGCTTTCTTT. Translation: CASSLVQGAYEAFF.

CDR3 sequence (DNA): TGTGCCAGCAGCCAAGAAGGGACTACCGAGCAGTACTTC. It yields the protein CASSQEGTTEQYF. The chain uses TRBV3-1 (or the pseudogene TRBV3-2) and TRBJ2-7, with 7 bases matching TRBD2. Per the germline V gene, CDR1 is LGHDT and CDR2 is YNNKEL (reference sequence). The CDR3 sequence is 13 residues long. V lost 0 bases to trimming and J lost 6 bases; unmatched junction nucleotides: 2.